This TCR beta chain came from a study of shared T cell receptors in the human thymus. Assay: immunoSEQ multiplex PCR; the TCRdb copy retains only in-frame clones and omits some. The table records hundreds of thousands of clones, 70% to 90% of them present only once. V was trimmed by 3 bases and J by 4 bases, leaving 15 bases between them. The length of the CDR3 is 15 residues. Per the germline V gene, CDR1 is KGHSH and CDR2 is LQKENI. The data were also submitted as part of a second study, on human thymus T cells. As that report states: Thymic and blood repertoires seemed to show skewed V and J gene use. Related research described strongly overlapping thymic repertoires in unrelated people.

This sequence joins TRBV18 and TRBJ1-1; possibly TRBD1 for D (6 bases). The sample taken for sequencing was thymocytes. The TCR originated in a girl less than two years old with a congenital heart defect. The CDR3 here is CASSPNREGSTEAFF. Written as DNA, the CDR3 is TGTGCCAGCTCACCGAACAGGGAAGGGAGCACTGAAGCTTTCTTT. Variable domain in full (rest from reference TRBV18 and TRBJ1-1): NAGVMQNPRHLVRRRGQEARLRCSPMKGHSHVYWYRQLPEEGLKFMVYLQKENIIDESGMPKERFSAEFPKEGPSILRIQQVVRGDSAAYFCASSPNREGSTEAFFGQGTRLTVV.